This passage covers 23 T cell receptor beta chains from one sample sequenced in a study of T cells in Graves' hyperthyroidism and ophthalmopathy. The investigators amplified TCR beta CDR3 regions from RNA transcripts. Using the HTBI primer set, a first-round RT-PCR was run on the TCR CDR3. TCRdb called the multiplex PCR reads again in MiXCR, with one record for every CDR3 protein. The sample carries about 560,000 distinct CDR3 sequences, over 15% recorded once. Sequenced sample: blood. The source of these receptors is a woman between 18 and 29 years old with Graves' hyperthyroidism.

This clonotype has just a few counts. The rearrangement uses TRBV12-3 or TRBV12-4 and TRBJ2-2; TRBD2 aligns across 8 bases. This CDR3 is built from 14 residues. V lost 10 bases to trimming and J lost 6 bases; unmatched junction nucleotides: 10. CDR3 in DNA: TGTGCCACCCGTGGGCTAGCGGGCCCCGGGGAGCTGTTTTTT. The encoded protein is CATRGLAGPGELFF.

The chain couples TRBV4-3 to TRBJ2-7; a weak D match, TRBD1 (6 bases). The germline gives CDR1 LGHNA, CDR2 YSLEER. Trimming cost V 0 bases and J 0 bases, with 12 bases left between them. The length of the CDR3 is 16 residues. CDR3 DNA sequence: TGCGCCAGCAGCCAAGAGACAGGTTGGAGCTCCTACGAGCAGTACTTC. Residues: CASSQETGWSSYEQYF.

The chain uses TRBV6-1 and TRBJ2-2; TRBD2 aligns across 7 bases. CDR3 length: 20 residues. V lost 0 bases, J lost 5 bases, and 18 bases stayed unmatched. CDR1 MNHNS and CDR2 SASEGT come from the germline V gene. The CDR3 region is CASSEAKGRWEGLWTGELFF. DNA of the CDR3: TGTGCCAGCAGTGAAGCAAAAGGTCGGTGGGAGGGCCTTTGGACCGGGGAGCTGTTTTTT.

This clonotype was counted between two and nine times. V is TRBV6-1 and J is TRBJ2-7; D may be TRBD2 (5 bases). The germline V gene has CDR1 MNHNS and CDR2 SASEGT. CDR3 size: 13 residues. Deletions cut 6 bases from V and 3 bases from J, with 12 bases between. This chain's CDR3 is CASSPSGYYEQYF. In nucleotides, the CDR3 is TGTGCCAGCAGCCCCTCGGGGTACTACGAGCAGTACTTC.

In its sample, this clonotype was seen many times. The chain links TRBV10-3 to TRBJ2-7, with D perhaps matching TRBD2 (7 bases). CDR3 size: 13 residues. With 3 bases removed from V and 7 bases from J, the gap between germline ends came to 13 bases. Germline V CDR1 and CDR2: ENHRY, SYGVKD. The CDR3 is CAISDGGREEQYF. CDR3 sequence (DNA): TGTGCCATCAGTGACGGGGGGCGCGAGGAGCAGTACTTC.

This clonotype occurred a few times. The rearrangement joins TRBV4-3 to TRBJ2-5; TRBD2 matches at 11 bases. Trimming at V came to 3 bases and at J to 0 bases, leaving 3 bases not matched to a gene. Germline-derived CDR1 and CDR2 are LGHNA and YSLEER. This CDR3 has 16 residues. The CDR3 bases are TGCGCCAGCAGCCAGCGACTAGCGGGGCACCAAGAGACCCAGTACTTC. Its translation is CASSQRLAGHQETQYF.

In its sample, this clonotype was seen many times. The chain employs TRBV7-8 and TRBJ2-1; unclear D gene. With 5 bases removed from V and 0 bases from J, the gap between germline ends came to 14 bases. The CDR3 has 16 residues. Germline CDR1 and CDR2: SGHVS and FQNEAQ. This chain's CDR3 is CASSESPANSYNEQFF. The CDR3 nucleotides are TGTGCCAGCAGCGAGTCGCCCGCCAACTCCTACAATGAGCAGTTCTTC.

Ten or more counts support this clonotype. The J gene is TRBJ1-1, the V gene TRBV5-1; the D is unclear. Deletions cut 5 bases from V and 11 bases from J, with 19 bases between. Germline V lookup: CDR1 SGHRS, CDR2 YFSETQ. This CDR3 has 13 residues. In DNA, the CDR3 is TGCGCCAGCAGATCCCGTGGGTCTGATGAGGCTTTCTTT. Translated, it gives CASRSRGSDEAFF. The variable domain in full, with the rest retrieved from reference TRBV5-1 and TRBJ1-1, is KAGVTQTPRYLIKTRGQQVTLSCSPISGHRSVSWYQQTPGQGLQFLFEYFSETQRNKGNFPGRFSGRQFSNSRSEMNVSTLELGDSALYLCASRSRGSDEAFFGQGTRLTVV.

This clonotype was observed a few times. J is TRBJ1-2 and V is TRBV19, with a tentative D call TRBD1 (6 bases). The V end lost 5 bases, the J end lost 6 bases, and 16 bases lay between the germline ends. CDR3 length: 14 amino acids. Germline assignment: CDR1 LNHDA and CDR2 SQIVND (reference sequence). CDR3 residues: CASSSPGARNGYTF. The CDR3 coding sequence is TGTGCCAGTAGTTCCCCGGGGGCGAGGAATGGCTACACCTTC.

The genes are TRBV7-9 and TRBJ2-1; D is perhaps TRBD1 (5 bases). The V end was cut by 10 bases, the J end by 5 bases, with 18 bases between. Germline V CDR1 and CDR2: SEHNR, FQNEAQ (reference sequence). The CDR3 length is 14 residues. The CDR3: CATYDSRQNNEQFF. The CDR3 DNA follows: TGTGCCACTTACGACTCGAGACAGAACAATGAGCAGTTCTTC. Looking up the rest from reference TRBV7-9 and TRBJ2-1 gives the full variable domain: DTGVSQNPRHKITKRGQNVTFRCDPISEHNRLYWYRQTLGQGPEFLTYFQNEAQLEKSRLLSDRFSAERPKGSFSTLEIQRTEQGDSAMYLCATYDSRQNNEQFFGPGTRLTVL.

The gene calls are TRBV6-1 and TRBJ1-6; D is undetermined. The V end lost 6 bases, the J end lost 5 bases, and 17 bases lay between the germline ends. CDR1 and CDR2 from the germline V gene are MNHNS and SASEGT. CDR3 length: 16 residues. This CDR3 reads CASSRGEMVDNSPLHF. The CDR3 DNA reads TGTGCCAGCAGCCGGGGAGAAATGGTAGATAATTCACCCCTCCACTTT.

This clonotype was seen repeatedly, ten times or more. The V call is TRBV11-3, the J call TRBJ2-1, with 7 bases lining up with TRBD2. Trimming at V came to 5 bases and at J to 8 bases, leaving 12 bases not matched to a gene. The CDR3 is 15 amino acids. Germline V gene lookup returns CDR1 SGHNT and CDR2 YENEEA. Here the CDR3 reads CASSPSGKPAYEQFF. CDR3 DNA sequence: TGTGCCAGCAGCCCGAGCGGGAAACCGGCGTATGAGCAGTTCTTC. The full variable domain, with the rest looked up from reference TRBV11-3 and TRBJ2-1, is EAGVVQSPRYKIIEKKQPVAFWCNPISGHNTLYWYLQNLGQGPELLIRYENEEAVDDSQLPKDRFSAERLKGVDSTLKIQPAELGDSAVYLCASSPSGKPAYEQFFGPGTRLTVL.

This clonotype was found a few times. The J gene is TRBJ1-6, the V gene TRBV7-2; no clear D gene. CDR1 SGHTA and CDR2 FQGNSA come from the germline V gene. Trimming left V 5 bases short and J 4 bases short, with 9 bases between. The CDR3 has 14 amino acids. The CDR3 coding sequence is TGTGCCAGCAGCCCCTTAGGTTATAATTCACCCCTCCACTTT. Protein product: CASSPLGYNSPLHF.

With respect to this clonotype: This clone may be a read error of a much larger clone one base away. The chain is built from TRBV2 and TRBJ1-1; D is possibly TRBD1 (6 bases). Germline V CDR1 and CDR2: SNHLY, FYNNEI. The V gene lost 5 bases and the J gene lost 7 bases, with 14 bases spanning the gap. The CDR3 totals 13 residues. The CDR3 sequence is CASSNRAGIEAFF. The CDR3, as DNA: TGTGCCAGCAGTAACAGGGCAGGAATTGAAGCTTTCTTT.

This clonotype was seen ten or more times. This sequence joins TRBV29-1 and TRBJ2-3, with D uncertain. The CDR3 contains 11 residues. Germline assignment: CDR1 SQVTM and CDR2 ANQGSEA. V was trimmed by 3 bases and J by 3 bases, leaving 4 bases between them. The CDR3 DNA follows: TGCAGCGTTGACTTTACAGATACGCAGTATTTT. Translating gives CSVDFTDTQYF.

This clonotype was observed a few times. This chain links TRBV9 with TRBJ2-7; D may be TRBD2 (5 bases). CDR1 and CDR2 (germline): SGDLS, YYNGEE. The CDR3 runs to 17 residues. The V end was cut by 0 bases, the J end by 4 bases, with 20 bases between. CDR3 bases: TGTGCCAGCAGCGTAGCTACGGGGAGCGTCGGTGGGTACGAGCAGTACTTC. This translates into CASSVATGSVGGYEQYF.

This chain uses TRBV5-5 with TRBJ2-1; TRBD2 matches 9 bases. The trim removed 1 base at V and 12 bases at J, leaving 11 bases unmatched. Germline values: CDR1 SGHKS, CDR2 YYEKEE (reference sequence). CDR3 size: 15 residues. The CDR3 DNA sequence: TGTGCCAGCAGCTTGATAGGACTAGCGACGCGGGCGCAGTTCTTC. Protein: CASSLIGLATRAQFF.

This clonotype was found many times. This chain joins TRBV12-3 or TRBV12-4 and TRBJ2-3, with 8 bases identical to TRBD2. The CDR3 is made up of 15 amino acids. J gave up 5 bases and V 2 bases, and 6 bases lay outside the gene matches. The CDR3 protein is CASSLSAGGRDTQYF. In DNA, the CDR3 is TGTGCCAGCAGTTTATCGGCGGGAGGCCGAGATACGCAGTATTTT.

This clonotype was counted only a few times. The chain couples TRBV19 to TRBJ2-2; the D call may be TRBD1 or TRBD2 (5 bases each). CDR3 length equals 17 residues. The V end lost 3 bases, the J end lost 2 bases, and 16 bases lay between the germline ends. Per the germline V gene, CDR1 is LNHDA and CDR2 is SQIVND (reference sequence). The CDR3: CASSITALGVNTGELFF. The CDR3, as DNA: TGTGCCAGTAGTATTACAGCCCTGGGGGTAAACACCGGGGAGCTGTTTTTT. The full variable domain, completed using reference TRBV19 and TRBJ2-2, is DGGITQSPKYLFRKEGQNVTLSCEQNLNHDAMYWYRQDPGQGLRLIYYSQIVNDFQKGDIAEGYSVSREKKESFPLTVTSAQKNPTAFYLCASSITALGVNTGELFFGEGSRLTVL.

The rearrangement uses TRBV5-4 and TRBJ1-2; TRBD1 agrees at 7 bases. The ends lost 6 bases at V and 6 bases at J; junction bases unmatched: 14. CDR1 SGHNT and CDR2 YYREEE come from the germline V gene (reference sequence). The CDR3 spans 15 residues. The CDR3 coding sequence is TGTGCCAGCACCGGGGGAGGTGGAGGGGGCAATGGCTACACCTTC. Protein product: CASTGGGGGGNGYTF.

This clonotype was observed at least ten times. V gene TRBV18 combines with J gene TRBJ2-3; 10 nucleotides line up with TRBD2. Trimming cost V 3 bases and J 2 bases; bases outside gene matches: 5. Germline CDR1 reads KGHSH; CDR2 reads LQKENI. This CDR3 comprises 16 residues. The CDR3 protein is CASSPMGLAFTDTQYF. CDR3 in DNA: TGTGCCAGCTCACCTATGGGACTAGCGTTCACAGATACGCAGTATTTT.

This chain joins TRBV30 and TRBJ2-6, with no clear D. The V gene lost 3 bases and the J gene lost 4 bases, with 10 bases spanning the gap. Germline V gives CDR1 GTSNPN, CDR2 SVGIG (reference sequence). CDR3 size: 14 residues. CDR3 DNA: TGTGCCTGGAGCGGTCGAAGGGGGGCCAACGTCCTGACTTTC. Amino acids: CAWSGRRGANVLTF.

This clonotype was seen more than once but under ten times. DNA of the CDR3: TGTGCCAGCAGCTTATTCGAGGGGGCGCGCGGGGTTAATGAAAAACTGTTTTTT. This codes for CASSLFEGARGVNEKLFF. The V call is TRBV7-8, the J call TRBJ1-4; 7 bases line up with TRBD1. The germline V gene encodes CDR1 SGHVS and CDR2 FQNEAQ. The ends lost 2 bases at V and 4 bases at J; junction bases unmatched: 13. The length of the CDR3 is 18 residues.